At least ten counts were recorded for the clone carrying this T cell receptor beta chain. Antigen unknown. The germline V gene encodes CDR1 SEHNR and CDR2 FQNEAQ (reference sequence). CDR3 size: 14 residues. Trimming took 5 bases from V and 4 from J; bases not matched to a gene: 7. The data were obtained in a study of T cells in Graves' hyperthyroidism and ophthalmopathy. Study conclusions and caveats: Through a model of 13 V-J features, ophthalmopathy was separated from stable hyperthyroidism. Most clonotypes expanded in thyroid above 0.001 were likewise present in blood.

TCR beta CDR3 regions were amplified from RNA transcripts. The TCR CDR3 first-round RT-PCR relied on the HTBI primer set. In TCRdb, the multiplex PCR reads were re-called with MiXCR into one record per CDR3 protein. The sample contains roughly 510,000 distinct CDR3 sequences, less than 25% of which appear only once. Graves' hyperthyroidism was deemed stable given no ophthalmopathy progression within 18 months. Each 10 ml fresh peripheral blood draw supplied the PBMCs. The specimen was blood. V and J are TRBV7-9 and TRBJ2-5; 7 bases are a match to TRBD1. The sequence derives from a man between 18 and 35 years old with Graves' hyperthyroidism. The CDR3, as DNA: TGTGCCAGCAGCCCACGGACAGGCGTAGAGACCCAGTACTTC. Amino acid sequence: CASSPRTGVETQYF.